These 4 T cell receptor beta chains originate from one sample sequenced in a study of cytomegalovirus exposure and HLA in healthy donors. The PCR was carried out with 60 Vbeta primers and 13 Jbeta primers. Using immunoSEQ multiplex PCR, the repertoire was profiled, and TCRdb retains in-frame clones only, with some absent. The profile shows about 200,000 clones, around three quarters of them singletons. The specimen was PBMCs. The origin of the receptors is a woman in her 30s in good health and CMV-seropositive.

This clone was picked up one time. V and J are TRBV9 and TRBJ2-3, with a possible D match to TRBD2 (5 bases). V gave up 3 bases and J gave up 6 bases, with 14 bases separating them. Germline V CDR1 and CDR2: SGDLS, YYNGEE. CDR3 size: 14 residues. CDR3 bases: TGTGCCAGCAGCGCAACTAGGAGCGGCGATACGCAGTATTTT. Its translation is CASSATRSGDTQYF.

The chain joins TRBV7-9 to TRBJ2-1, with TRBD1 matching over 7 bases. CDR1 is SEHNR and CDR2 is FQNEAQ in the germline V gene (reference sequence). V dropped 2 bases and J dropped 1; count of bases not matched to a gene: 2. The CDR3 is 15 amino acids. CDR3 DNA: TGTGCCAGCAGCTTATCGGGACAGTCCTACAATGAGCAGTTCTTC. This codes for CASSLSGQSYNEQFF.

This sequence joins TRBV4-1 and TRBJ1-5, with no clear D. Germline CDR1 MGHRA, CDR2 YSYEKL. This CDR3 is built from 13 residues. The V gene lost 2 bases and the J gene lost 2 bases, with 4 bases spanning the gap. The CDR3 DNA reads as TGCGCCAGCAGCCAATGGCGCAATCAGCCCCAGCATTTT. Protein: CASSQWRNQPQHF.

This sequence joins TRBV7-9 and TRBJ1-1, with 7 nucleotides matching TRBD1. This CDR3 comprises 15 residues. Trimming at V came to 4 bases and at J to 5 bases, leaving 10 bases not matched to a gene. Germline CDR1 reads SEHNR; CDR2 reads FQNEAQ (reference sequence). This CDR3 is CASSSRGSGGTEAFF. The CDR3, as DNA: TGTGCCAGCAGCTCCCGGGGCTCAGGGGGAACTGAAGCTTTCTTT.